A single sample gave rise to the 15 T cell receptor beta chains below, sequenced in a study of human T cells and chemical hapten exposure. In TCRdb, the RACE reads were re-called with MiXCR into one record per CDR3 protein. The sample has roughly 130,000 distinct CDR3 sequences; about 9.4% are singletons. Documented time point: healthy volunteer bleed at 2 weeks. Blood, whole and unfractionated, served as the source for total RNA extraction. The sample was whole blood. These TCRs come from a male donor in good health. Some clones in this sample may be carry-over from other donors' samples.

This clonotype has just a few counts. The chain has TRBV27 and TRBJ1-1; D is unresolved. This CDR3 comprises 15 residues. CDR1 is MNHEY and CDR2 is SMNVEV in the germline V gene (reference sequence). The germline V and J ends were trimmed by 2 bases and 1 base, with 11 bases remaining between them. The CDR3 DNA follows: TGTGCCAGCAGTTTAACCCTCGACACGAACACTGAAGCTTTCTTT. This sequence encodes CASSLTLDTNTEAFF.

The chain has TRBV12-3 or TRBV12-4 and TRBJ2-3; 10 bases align to TRBD2. The CDR3 is made up of 21 amino acids. After removal of 3 bases from V and 1 base from J, the junction contained 19 bases not matched to a gene. The CDR3 DNA follows: TGTGCCAGCAGTTTCCTTTTCCGCCCCCGAGTAGCGGGGGGACGCACAGATACGCAGTATTTT. This codes for CASSFLFRPRVAGGRTDTQYF.

CDR3 sequence: CASSLDRGYQETQYF. CDR3 DNA sequence: TGTGCCAGCAGTCTGGACAGGGGGTATCAAGAGACCCAGTACTTC. The chain uses TRBV27 and TRBJ2-5; 10 bases are shared with TRBD1. Trimming at V came to 5 bases and at J to 2 bases, leaving 5 bases not matched to a gene. CDR3 length: 15 residues. Germline V lookup: CDR1 MNHEY, CDR2 SMNVEV (reference sequence).

In this sample, this clonotype turned up many times. J is TRBJ2-1 and V is TRBV7-2; TRBD2 aligns across 10 bases. Germline CDR1 and CDR2: SGHTA and FQGNSA. The CDR3 is made up of 16 amino acids. Unmatched junction bases numbered 1, after V lost 1 base and J lost 1 base. Here the CDR3 reads CASSLGAGGSYNEQFF. The CDR3 DNA sequence: TGTGCCAGCAGCTTAGGAGCGGGGGGGTCCTACAATGAGCAGTTCTTC.

This chain uses TRBV6-2 or TRBV6-3 with TRBJ2-2; 9 positions agree with TRBD1. Germline CDR1 and CDR2: MNHEY and SVGEGT. The CDR3 sequence is 18 residues long. V was pared by 5 bases and J by 6 bases, with 16 bases of the junction left unmatched. CDR3 bases: TGTGCCAGCAGTCGAGGGACAGGGATCCCCATTACTCCCGGGGAGCTGTTTTTT. It encodes CASSRGTGIPITPGELFF.

The chain joins TRBV7-8 to TRBJ2-1; the match to TRBD1 covers 7 bases. The junction had 8 bases not matched to a gene; V was cut back by 1 base and J by 2 bases. CDR3 length: 17 amino acids. CDR1 and CDR2 from the germline V gene are SGHVS and FQNEAQ. CDR3 region: CASSLGLGTEAYNEQFF. The CDR3 DNA sequence: TGTGCCAGCAGCTTAGGTCTAGGGACAGAAGCCTACAATGAGCAGTTCTTC.

This clonotype was observed at least ten times. The chain has TRBV19 and TRBJ1-4, with D tentatively TRBD1 (6 bases). The CDR3 runs to 14 residues. Germline CDR1 and CDR2: LNHDA and SQIVND (reference sequence). V was pared by 5 bases and J by 5 bases, with 12 bases between. This CDR3 reads CASSPRDNNEKLFF. The CDR3 DNA follows: TGTGCCAGTAGTCCTCGGGACAACAATGAAAAACTGTTTTTT.

The rearrangement joins TRBV19 to TRBJ1-5; TRBD1 matches at 10 bases. V dropped 7 bases and J dropped 0; count of bases not matched to a gene: 6. The CDR3 runs to 16 residues. Germline CDR1 and CDR2: LNHDA and SQIVND (reference sequence). The CDR3 bases are TGTGCCAGTACCCGGGGACAGGGGAATAGCAATCAGCCCCAGCATTTT. Translating gives CASTRGQGNSNQPQHF.

As to this clonotype: A single base separates this from a much larger clone, so it may be a read error. The V gene is TRBV27, the J gene TRBJ2-2, with 10 bases lining up with TRBD1. This CDR3 region has 14 residues. Per the germline V gene, CDR1 is MNHEY and CDR2 is SMNVEV (reference sequence). The DNA of the CDR3 is TGTGCCAGCATCAAGACAGGGGGCTCCGGGGAGCCGTTTTTT. Translation gives CASIKTGGSGEPFF.

This clonotype was counted ten times or more. The genes are TRBV27 and TRBJ2-1, with D maybe TRBD2 (5 bases). Germline V gene lookup returns CDR1 MNHEY and CDR2 SMNVEV (reference sequence). The CDR3 spans 14 residues. Deletions cut 7 bases from V and 7 bases from J, with 17 bases between. CDR3 DNA sequence: TGTGCCAGCATAGGAGGAAGGTACATAAATGAGCAGTTCTTC. Encoded protein: CASIGGRYINEQFF.

This clonotype was seen ten or more times. The gene calls are TRBV7-9 and TRBJ1-4; TRBD1 agrees at 9 bases. CDR1 SEHNR and CDR2 FQNEAQ come from the germline V gene (reference sequence). V dropped 3 bases and J dropped 7; count of bases not matched to a gene: 9. This CDR3 spans 16 amino acids. The CDR3 here is CASSFTGQGKVEKLFF. CDR3 bases: TGTGCCAGCAGCTTCACCGGACAGGGGAAGGTTGAAAAACTGTTTTTT.

The gene calls are TRBV6-6 and TRBJ2-5; a possible D gene is TRBD1 (6 bases). V was cut by 6 bases and J by 0 bases, with 14 bases left in between. The CDR3 spans 15 residues. The germline V gene has CDR1 MNHNY and CDR2 SVGAGI (reference sequence). The CDR3 region is CASSLNRDNQETQYF. CDR3 nucleotides: TGTGCCAGCAGCCTTAACAGGGATAACCAAGAGACCCAGTACTTC.

Only a few counts were recorded for this clonotype. The V call is TRBV4-1, the J call TRBJ1-5; TRBD1 is a possible D gene (5 bases). V was clipped by 3 bases and J by 2 bases, with 11 bases between them. The CDR3 consists of 15 residues. Germline loops: CDR1 MGHRA, CDR2 YSYEKL. CDR3 nucleotide sequence: TGCGCCAGCAGCCACCTGACAGCCGGCAATCAGCCCCAGCATTTT. Translation: CASSHLTAGNQPQHF.

This clonotype was seen a few times. The V call is TRBV7-2, the J call TRBJ1-5, with D uncertain. V lost 2 bases and J 0 bases, leaving 2 bases between the germline ends. The CDR3 contains 13 residues. Germline values: CDR1 SGHTA, CDR2 FQGNSA. This CDR3 is CASSLISNQPQHF. In nucleotides, the CDR3 is TGTGCCAGCAGCTTAATTAGCAATCAGCCCCAGCATTTT.

J is TRBJ2-7 and V is TRBV6-2 or TRBV6-3; a weak D match, TRBD2 (6 bases). Trimming stripped 4 bases from V and 0 bases from J, with 13 bases between. The CDR3 sequence is 15 residues long. Germline assignment: CDR1 MNHEY and CDR2 SVGEGT. The CDR3 region has the DNA TGTGCCAGCAGTTCACATGGGGACTTCTCCTACGAGCAGTACTTC. Residues: CASSSHGDFSYEQYF.